This T cell receptor beta chain was sequenced in a study of blood T cell repertoires in COVID-19. For the study at large: Nucleic acid was either cDNA or gDNA, and it came from T cells, B-cell-depleted T cells, or PBMCs.

TCRdb's copy holds only in-frame clones and misses some; the assay was immunoSEQ multiplex PCR. The sample lists some 300,000 clones, about 86% occurring once. Germline CDR1 and CDR2: SGHKS and YYEKEE (reference sequence). The V and J ends lost 4 bases and 1 base, in that order; junction bases with no gene match: 1. The CDR3 is 13 residues long. The genes are TRBV5-5 and TRBJ1-1, with TRBD1 matching 7 bases. This clonotype originated in a woman in her sixties or seventies with COVID-19, enrolled during active disease. Sequencing was done on a sample of peripheral blood. For the CDR3, the DNA is TGTGCCAGCAGCCGGACAGGGAACACTGAAGCTTTCTTT. Translation gives CASSRTGNTEAFF.